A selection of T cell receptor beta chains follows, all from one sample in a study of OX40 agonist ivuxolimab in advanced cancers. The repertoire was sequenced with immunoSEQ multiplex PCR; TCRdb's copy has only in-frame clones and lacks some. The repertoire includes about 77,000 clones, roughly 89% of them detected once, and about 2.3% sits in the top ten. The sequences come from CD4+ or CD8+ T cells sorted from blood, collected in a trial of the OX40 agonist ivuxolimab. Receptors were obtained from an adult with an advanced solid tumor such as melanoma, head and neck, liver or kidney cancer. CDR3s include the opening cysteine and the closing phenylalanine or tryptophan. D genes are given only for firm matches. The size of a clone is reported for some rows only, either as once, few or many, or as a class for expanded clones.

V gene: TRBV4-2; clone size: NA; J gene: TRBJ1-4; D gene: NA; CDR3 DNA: TGTGCCAGCAGCCAAGGAGCGGCGGCTAATGAAAAACTGTTTTTT; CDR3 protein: CASSQGAAANEKLFF
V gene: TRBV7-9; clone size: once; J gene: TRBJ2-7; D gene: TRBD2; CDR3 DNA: TGTGCCAGCAACTCCCTCCATGTACCGGGAGGGCCTATCGAGCAGTACTTC; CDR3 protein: CASNSLHVPGGPIEQYF
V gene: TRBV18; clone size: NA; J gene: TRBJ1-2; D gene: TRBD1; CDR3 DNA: TGTGCCAGCTCACCACAAGGACAGGGGAACTATGGCTACACCTTC; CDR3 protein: CASSPQGQGNYGYTF
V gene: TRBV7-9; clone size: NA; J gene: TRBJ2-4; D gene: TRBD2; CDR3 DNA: TGTGCCAGCAGCTCGAGCGGGGGGATAAACATTCAGTACTTC; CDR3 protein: CASSSSGGINIQYF
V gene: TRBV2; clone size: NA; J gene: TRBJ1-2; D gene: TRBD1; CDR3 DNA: TGTGCCAGCAGTGCGACAGGGAGGTTGACTAACTATGGCTACACCTTC; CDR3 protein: CASSATGRLTNYGYTF
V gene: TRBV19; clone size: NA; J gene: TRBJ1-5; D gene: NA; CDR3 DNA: TGTGCCAGTAGCCGAGACAGCCGTCAGCCCCAGCATTTT; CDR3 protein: CASSRDSRQPQHF
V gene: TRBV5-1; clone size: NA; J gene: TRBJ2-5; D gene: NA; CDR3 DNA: TGCGCCAGCAGCTCTGTAGGGGCCTCGGGGGAGACCCAGTACTTC; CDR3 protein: CASSSVGASGETQYF
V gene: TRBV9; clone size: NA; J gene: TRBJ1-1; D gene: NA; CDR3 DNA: TGTGCCAGCAGCGTAGGGGGCGCGGGGATGAACACTGAAGCTTTCTTT; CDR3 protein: CASSVGGAGMNTEAFF
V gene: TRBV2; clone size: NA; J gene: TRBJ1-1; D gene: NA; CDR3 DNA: TGTGCCAGCAGTGAGACGACAGGAATCACTGAAGCTTTCTTT; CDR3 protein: CASSETTGITEAFF
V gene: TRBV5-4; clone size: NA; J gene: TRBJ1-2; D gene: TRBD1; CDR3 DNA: TGTGCCAGCAACGACAGGGTCAGGAACTATGGCTACACCTTC; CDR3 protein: CASNDRVRNYGYTF
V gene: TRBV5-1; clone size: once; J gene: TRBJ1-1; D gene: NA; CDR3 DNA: TGCGCCAGCAGCCTCGGGGGGGATTGGCACACTGAAGCTTTCTTT; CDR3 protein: CASSLGGDWHTEAFF
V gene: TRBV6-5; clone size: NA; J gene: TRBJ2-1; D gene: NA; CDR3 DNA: TGTGCCAGCAGGAGAGCCCCGGGGGTTGCGGAGCAGTTCTTC; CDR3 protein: CASRRAPGVAEQFF
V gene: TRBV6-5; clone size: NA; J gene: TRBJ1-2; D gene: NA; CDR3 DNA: TGTGCCAGCCTTTACCTCCAGGCGTTTTATGGCTACACCTTC; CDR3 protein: CASLYLQAFYGYTF
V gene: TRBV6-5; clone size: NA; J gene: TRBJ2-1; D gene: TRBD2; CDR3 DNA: TGTGCCAGCAGTAGACTAGCGGGGGGGGGTGAGCAGTTCTTC; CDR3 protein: CASSRLAGGGEQFF
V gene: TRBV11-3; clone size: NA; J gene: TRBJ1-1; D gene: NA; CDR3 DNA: TGTGCCAGCAGCTTAGATCGCGGGAGGCCTTTCTTT; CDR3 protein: CASSLDRGRPFF
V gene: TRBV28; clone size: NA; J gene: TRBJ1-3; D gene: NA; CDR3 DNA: TGTGCCAGCAGTTTAATTGGAGGGATGAGAGGAAACACCATATATTTT; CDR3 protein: CASSLIGGMRGNTIYF
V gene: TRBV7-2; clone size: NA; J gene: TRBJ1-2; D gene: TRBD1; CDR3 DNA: TGTGCCAGCAGTAGACAGGGGACCGGCTACACCTTC; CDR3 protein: CASSRQGTGYTF
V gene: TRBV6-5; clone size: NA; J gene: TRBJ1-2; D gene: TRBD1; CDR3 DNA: TGTGCCAGCAGGGGACAGGGGAGGCATGGCTACACCTTC; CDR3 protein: CASRGQGRHGYTF
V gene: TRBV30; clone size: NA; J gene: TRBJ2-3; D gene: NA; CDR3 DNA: TGTGCCTGGAGTATGGTGTGGGGCACAGATACGCAGTATTTT; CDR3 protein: CAWSMVWGTDTQYF
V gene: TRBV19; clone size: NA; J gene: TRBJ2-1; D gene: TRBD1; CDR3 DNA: TGTGCCAGTAGGTCTCCGGGACAGCCTTTTGATGAGCAGTTCTTC; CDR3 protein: CASRSPGQPFDEQFF
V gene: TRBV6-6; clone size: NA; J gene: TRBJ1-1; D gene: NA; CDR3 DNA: TGTGCCAGCAGTTACCTTGGCGCGGCTTTCTTT; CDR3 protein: CASSYLGAAFF
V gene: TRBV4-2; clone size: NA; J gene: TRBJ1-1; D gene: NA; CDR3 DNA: TGTGCCAGCAGCCAAGGGGTGGAAGCTTTCTTT; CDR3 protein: CASSQGVEAFF
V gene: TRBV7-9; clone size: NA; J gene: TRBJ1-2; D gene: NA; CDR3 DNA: TGTGCCAGCAGTAAGGCTAACTATGGCTACACCTTC; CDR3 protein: CASSKANYGYTF
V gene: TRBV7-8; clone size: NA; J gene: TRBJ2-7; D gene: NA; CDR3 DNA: TGTGCCAGCAGCTTAGTACCACCGAGCGAGCAGTACTTC; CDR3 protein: CASSLVPPSEQYF
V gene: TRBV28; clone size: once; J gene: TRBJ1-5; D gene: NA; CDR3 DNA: TGTGCCAGCAGTCCTCGGGGGGGGGACCATCAGCCCCAGCATTTT; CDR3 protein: CASSPRGGDHQPQHF
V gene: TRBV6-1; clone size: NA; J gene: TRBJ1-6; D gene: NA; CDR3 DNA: TGTGCCAGCAGTGAACTCGACGCCTATAATTCACCCCTCCACTTT; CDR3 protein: CASSELDAYNSPLHF
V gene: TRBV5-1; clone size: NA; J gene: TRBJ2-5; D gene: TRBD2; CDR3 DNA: TGCGCCAGCAGCCCCTTAGGGACGGGAGGGGGAGAGACCCAGTACTTC; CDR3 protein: CASSPLGTGGGETQYF
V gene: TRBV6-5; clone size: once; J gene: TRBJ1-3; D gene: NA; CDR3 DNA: TGTGCCAGCACCCCAACGAGTGGAAACACCATATATTTT; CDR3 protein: CASTPTSGNTIYF
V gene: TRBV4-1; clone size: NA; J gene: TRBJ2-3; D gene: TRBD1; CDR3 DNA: TGCGCCAGCAGCCGGTGGGGACAGGGTGGGCGAGATACGCAGTATTTT; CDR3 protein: CASSRWGQGGRDTQYF
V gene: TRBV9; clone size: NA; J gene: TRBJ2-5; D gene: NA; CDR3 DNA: TGTGCCAGCAGCGACGCTAGGGGAGGTGAGACCCAGTACTTC; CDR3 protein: CASSDARGGETQYF
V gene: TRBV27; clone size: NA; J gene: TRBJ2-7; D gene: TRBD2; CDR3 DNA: TGTGCCAGCACCCCCGGGAGGGGATCCTACGAGCAGTACTTC; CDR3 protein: CASTPGRGSYEQYF
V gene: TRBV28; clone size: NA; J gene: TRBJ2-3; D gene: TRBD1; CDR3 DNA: TGTGCCAGCAGACAGCGACAGGGCTTTAATGGAGATACGCAGTATTTT; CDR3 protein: CASRQRQGFNGDTQYF
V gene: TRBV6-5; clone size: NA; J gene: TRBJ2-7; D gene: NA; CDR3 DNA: TGTGCCAGCAGTAAAACGGGACCCCACTACGAGCAGTACTTC; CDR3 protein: CASSKTGPHYEQYF
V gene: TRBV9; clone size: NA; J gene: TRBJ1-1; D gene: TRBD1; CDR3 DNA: TGTGCCAGCAGCGTAGGGGGTCCGGGACAGGGTGTTACTGAAGCTTTCTTT; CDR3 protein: CASSVGGPGQGVTEAFF
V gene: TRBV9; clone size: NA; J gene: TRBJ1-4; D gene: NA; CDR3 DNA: TGTGCCAGCAGCGCCCTCCAGGCTAATGAAAAACTGTTTTTT; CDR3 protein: CASSALQANEKLFF
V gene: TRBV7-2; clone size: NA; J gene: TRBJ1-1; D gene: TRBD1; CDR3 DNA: TGTGCCAGCAGCCCTAGACAGGGGGGGAACACTGAAGCTTTCTTT; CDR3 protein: CASSPRQGGNTEAFF
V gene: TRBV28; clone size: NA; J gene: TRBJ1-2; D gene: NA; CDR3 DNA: TGTGCCAGCAGTTCCCATTCCCCTAAGGGCTACACCTTC; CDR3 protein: CASSSHSPKGYTF
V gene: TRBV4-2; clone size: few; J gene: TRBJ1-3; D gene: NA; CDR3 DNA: TGTGCCAGCAGCCAAGACCCGACGGAAGGAAACACCATATATTTT; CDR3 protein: CASSQDPTEGNTIYF
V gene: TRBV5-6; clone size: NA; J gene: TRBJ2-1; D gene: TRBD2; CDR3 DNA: TGTGCCAGCAGCTTGGGGACTAGCGGGAGTGGTGAGCAGTTCTTC; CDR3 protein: CASSLGTSGSGEQFF
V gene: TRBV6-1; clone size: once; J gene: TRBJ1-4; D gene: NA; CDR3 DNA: TGTGCCAGCATGGCCACATCGGTTGAAAAACTGTTTTTT; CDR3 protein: CASMATSVEKLFF
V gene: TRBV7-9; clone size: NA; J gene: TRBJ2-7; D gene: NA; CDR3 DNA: TGTGCCAGCAGCTCTCGGGCCGTAATGGACGAGCAGTACTTC; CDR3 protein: CASSSRAVMDEQYF
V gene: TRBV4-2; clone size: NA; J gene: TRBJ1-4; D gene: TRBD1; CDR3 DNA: TGTGCCAGCAGCCCACAGGGGACTAATGAAAAACTGTTTTTT; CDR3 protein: CASSPQGTNEKLFF
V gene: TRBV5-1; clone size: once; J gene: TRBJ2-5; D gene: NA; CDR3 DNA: TGCGCCAGCAGCTTGGTCACGCCTCAAGAGACCCAGTACTTC; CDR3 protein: CASSLVTPQETQYF
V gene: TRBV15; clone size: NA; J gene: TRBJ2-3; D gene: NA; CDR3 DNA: TGTGCCACCCAGGTCTTTGGGGGTACAGATACGCAGTATTTT; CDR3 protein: CATQVFGGTDTQYF
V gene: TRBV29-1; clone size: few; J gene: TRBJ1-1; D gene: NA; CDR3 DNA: TGCAGCGTTCTCCCTATGAACACTGAAGCTTTCTTT; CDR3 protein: CSVLPMNTEAFF
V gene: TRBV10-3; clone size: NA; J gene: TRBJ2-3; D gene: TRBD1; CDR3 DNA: TGTGCCATCAGTGATACAGGGGGCGCGCTTTATACGCAGTATTTT; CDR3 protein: CAISDTGGALYTQYF
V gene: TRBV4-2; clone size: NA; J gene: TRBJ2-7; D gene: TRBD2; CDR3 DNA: TGTGCCAGCAGCCCCAACGGACTAGCGGGGTCCTCCTACGAGCAGTACTTC; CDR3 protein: CASSPNGLAGSSYEQYF
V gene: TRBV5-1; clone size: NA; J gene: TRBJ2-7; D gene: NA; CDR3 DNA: TGCGCCAGCAAGCAGGACACTAGGGAGCAGTACTTC; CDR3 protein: CASKQDTREQYF
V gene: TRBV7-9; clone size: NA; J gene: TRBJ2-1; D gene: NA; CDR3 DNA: TGTGCCAGCAGCAAAGGGGCTGAGAGGTACTACAATGAGCAGTTCTTC; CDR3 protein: CASSKGAERYYNEQFF
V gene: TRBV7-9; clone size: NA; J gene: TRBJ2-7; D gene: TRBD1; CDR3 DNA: TGTGCCAGCAGGCAGTACAGGGGCAGCTCCTACGAGCAGTACTTC; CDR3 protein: CASRQYRGSSYEQYF
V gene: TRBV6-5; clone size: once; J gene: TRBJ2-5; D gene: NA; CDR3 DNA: TGTGCCAGCACTCCACCGGCCCAAGAGACCCAGTACTTC; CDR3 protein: CASTPPAQETQYF
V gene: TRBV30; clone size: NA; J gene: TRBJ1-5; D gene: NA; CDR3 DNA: TGTGCCTGGAGCCGGCAGGCCGGCAATCAGCCCCAGCATTTT; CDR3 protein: CAWSRQAGNQPQHF
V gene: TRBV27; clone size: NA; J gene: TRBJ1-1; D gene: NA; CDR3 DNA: TGTGCCAGCAGATCCTGGACACGGCTGAACGTGAACACTGAAGCTTTCTTT; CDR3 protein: CASRSWTRLNVNTEAFF
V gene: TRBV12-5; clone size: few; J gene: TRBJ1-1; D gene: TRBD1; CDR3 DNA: TGTGCTAGTGGTCTGGACAGGCGAACTGAAGCTTTCTTT; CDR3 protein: CASGLDRRTEAFF
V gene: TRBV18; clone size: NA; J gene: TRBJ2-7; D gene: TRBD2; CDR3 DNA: TGTGCCAGCTCGCGGGAGCCCCTCTCGGGCGAGCAGTACTTC; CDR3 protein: CASSREPLSGEQYF